This T cell receptor beta chain was sequenced for a study of shared clonotypes between healthy human individuals. Data came from immunoSEQ multiplex PCR; TCRdb stores just in-frame clones and leaves some out. Of about 560,000 clones in the sample, around 78% were seen once. The sequenced material came from PBMCs. The TCR sequence derives from a woman in her thirties or forties in good health. Some clones in this sample may be carry-over from other donors' samples.

The CDR3 nucleotides read TGTGCCAGCAGTCGTACCGGGACAGGGAATGAAAAACTGTTTTTT. Encoded protein: CASSRTGTGNEKLFF. The chain is built from TRBV25-1 and TRBJ1-4, with TRBD1 identical over 9 bases. CDR1 and CDR2 from the germline V gene are MGHDK and SYGVNS. The CDR3 contains 15 residues. V lost 5 bases and J lost 5; bases outside the gene matches: 6. Looking up the rest from reference TRBV25-1 and TRBJ1-4 gives the full variable domain: EADIYQTPRYLVIGTGKKITLECSQTMGHDKMYWYQQDPGMELHLIHYSYGVNSTEKGDLSSESTVSRIRTEHFPLTLESARPSHTSQYLCASSRTGTGNEKLFFGSGTQLSVL.